This T cell receptor beta chain was obtained from a study of shared clonotypes between healthy human individuals. General study findings and limits: The study found about 5% of naive CD4 clonotypes shared across a handful of donors. Clonotypes shared by all four sorted-subset donors had higher generation probabilities than non-shared clonotypes.

Terminally differentiated effector memory CD45RA+ cells were left out of the naive CD8 fraction, which was CD45RO-negative and positively selected for CCR7. Turning to this clone: What it binds is unknown.

This CDR3 has 17 residues. The V end lost 4 bases, the J end lost 0 bases, and 16 bases lay between the germline ends. Sorted-subset replicate PCR reactions contained roughly 200 ng DNA, corresponding to tens of thousands of T cell genomes. Here immunoSEQ multiplex PCR was the method, and the copy in TCRdb shows in-frame clones only, minus some. The data show roughly 2,000,000 clones, around 95% seen once. The sample was naive CD8+ T cells from PBMCs. The source is a man between 18 and 29 years old in good health. Some clones in this sample may be carry-over from other donors' samples. The rearrangement links TRBV23-1 to TRBJ1-5, with D uncertain. TRBV23-1 is treated as an ORF (open reading frame) with a function not yet certain. DNA of the CDR3: TGCGCCAGCAGTCTAAATCGTACGGGAATTAGCAATCAGCCCCAGCATTTT. Translated, it gives CASSLNRTGISNQPQHF.